This TCR beta chain was captured in a study of early T cells in non-severe SARS-CoV-2 infection. In this sample, this clonotype turned up many times. CDR1 and CDR2 from the germline V gene are LGHDT and YNNKEL (reference sequence). V was cut by 4 bases and J by 0 bases, with 14 bases left in between. The CDR3 is 16 amino acids. TCRdb passed the 5' RACE reads through MiXCR, listing each CDR3 protein once. This table holds approximately 70,000 distinct CDR3 sequences, 10% to 15% found once. Source material: whole blood. This TCR derives from an adult who was a healthcare worker with PCR-confirmed SARS-CoV-2 infection or an uninfected control (not recorded which). The chain carries TRBV3-1 and TRBJ2-3; D gene uncertain. The CDR3: CASSPMPLTSTDTQYF. The CDR3 region has the DNA TGTGCCAGCAGCCCGATGCCTCTTACTAGCACAGATACGCAGTATTTT.